This T cell receptor (beta chain) was identified in a study of blood T cell repertoires in COVID-19. As for the study in general: Whether acute or convalescent, the COVID-19 samples came from the United States, Italy and Spain. PBMCs, B-cell-depleted T cells, or T cells were the source of the cDNA or gDNA that made up the material.

Original data processing: Researchers report that nucleated cell counts were estimated from reference gene primer amplification. Clones were sequenced by immunoSEQ multiplex PCR, and TCRdb holds only the in-frame ones, with some missing. Clone size and the V and J calls come from that table; the DNA yielded D and trimming. The data contain 150,000 or so clones, 80% to 85% of them singletons. The CDR3 contains 15 residues. Germline-derived CDR1 and CDR2 are LGHDT and YNNKEL (reference sequence). V dropped 4 bases and J dropped 5 bases, with 17 bases sitting between them. The sequence derives from a human donor in a cohort sampled during active COVID-19. Specimen: peripheral blood. The chain combines TRBV3-1 (or the pseudogene TRBV3-2) with TRBJ1-2; D perhaps matches TRBD1 (5 bases). CDR3: CASSRRGNYGYGYTF. The CDR3 DNA follows: TGTGCCAGCAGCCGGAGGGGCAACTACGGGTATGGCTACACCTTC.